What follows are 5 T cell receptor beta chains derived from one specimen sequenced in a study of control samples from healthy donors and cancer patients. Produced via immunoSEQ multiplex PCR; TCRdb's table is partial and in-frame only. The table lists 70,000 to 75,000 clones, about 90% of them singletons. The sample taken for sequencing was blood. These receptors were collected from a woman aged 45-65 years in good health.

The rearrangement joins TRBV3-1 (or the pseudogene TRBV3-2) to TRBJ1-1; D gene ambiguous. There are 14 residues in the CDR3. With 0 bases removed from V and 1 base from J, the gap between germline ends came to 6 bases. Germline V lookup: CDR1 LGHDT, CDR2 YNNKEL (reference sequence). The CDR3 loop reads CASSQDGGNTEAFF. In DNA form, the CDR3 reads TGTGCCAGCAGCCAAGACGGCGGGAACACTGAAGCTTTCTTT.

The rearrangement joins TRBV2 to TRBJ2-5, with 11 bases aligning to TRBD2. This CDR3 has 17 residues. CDR1 and CDR2 (germline): SNHLY, FYNNEI. The V and J ends lost 3 bases and 3 bases, in that order; junction bases with no gene match: 9. The CDR3 DNA sequence: TGTGCCAGCAGTGATAAGGTTCTAGCGGGAGGTGAAGAGACCCAGTACTTC. It is translated as CASSDKVLAGGEETQYF.

This chain links TRBV3-1 (or the pseudogene TRBV3-2) with TRBJ1-2; 11 nucleotides match TRBD1. The V gene's germline CDR1 is LGHDT and CDR2 YNNKEL (reference sequence). The CDR3 runs to 14 residues. Trimming at V came to 4 bases and at J to 7 bases, leaving 5 bases not matched to a gene. Here the CDR3 reads CASSRGQGDGGYTF. DNA of the CDR3: TGTGCCAGCAGCCGGGGACAGGGGGATGGTGGCTACACCTTC.

This clone was counted once. This rearrangement joins TRBV18 to TRBJ1-2, with TRBD1 matching 7 bases. Germline assignment: CDR1 KGHSH and CDR2 LQKENI. V shed 3 bases and J 7 bases; nucleotides not matched to a gene: 17. CDR3 size: 17 residues. CDR3 DNA sequence: TGTGCCAGCTCACCTTTTTTTTTCGGGACAGTGGAAGGTGGCTACACCTTC. It translates to CASSPFFFGTVEGGYTF.

The chain couples TRBV5-1 to TRBJ1-6; the D gene is possibly TRBD1 (5 bases). The CDR3 runs 15 residues. V was shortened by 0 bases and J by 8 bases, with 12 bases between the two germline ends. Germline values: CDR1 SGHRS, CDR2 YFSETQ. CDR3 coding DNA: TGCGCCAGCAGCTTGGCACCAGGGTCGTATTCACCCCTCCACTTT. Translating gives CASSLAPGSYSPLHF.